The 15 T cell receptor beta chains presented below share a single source sample, sequenced in a study of post-analysis software for immune sequencing data. Their specific antigens are unknown. Whole-study findings and limits: Controls showed lower frequencies than patients for roughly five TRBV segments, and TRBV5-6, TRBV5-1 and TRBV20-1 were among these.

The library was made from cDNA and included unique molecular identifiers. TCRdb re-called the PCR reads with MiXCR, one entry per CDR3 protein. Of around 700,000 distinct CDR3 sequences in the sample, approximately 60% were seen once. The sequenced sample consisted of blood. The source is a girl aged 2 to 9 with multiple sclerosis.

Concerning this clonotype: An end of the junction does not agree with germline; a read error may underlie this. The rearrangement links TRBV7-2 to TRBJ2-4, with D possibly TRBD2 on 9 matching bases. This CDR3 is 15 amino acids long. CDR1 SGHTA and CDR2 FQGNSA come from the germline V gene. CDR3 region: CASTGQGLAKNIQYF. Here the CDR3 DNA reads TGTGCCAGCACCGGACAGGGACTAGCCAAAAACATCCAGTACTTC.

The J gene is TRBJ1-5, the V gene TRBV5-6; D call uncertain. The CDR3 extends over 15 amino acids. Trimming stripped 0 bases from V and 6 bases from J, with 13 bases between. Germline V gene sequence: CDR1 SGHDT, CDR2 YYEEEE. The DNA for the CDR3 is TGTGCCAGCAGCTTGGATGCGGCCGGCGGTCAGCCCCAGCATTTT. Its protein is CASSLDAAGGQPQHF.

The J gene is TRBJ2-3, the V gene TRBV11-2; no reliable D call. Trimming shortened V by 4 bases and J by 6 bases, and 11 bases separated the two germline ends. The CDR3 is 13 amino acids. Germline V gene sequence: CDR1 SGHAT, CDR2 FQNNGV. CDR3: CASSWDPSDTQYF. The CDR3 DNA follows: TGTGCCAGCAGCTGGGATCCGTCGGATACGCAGTATTTT.

This clonotype turned up a few times. This chain links TRBV29-1 with TRBJ2-1; D may be TRBD2 (6 bases). The germline CDR1 and CDR2 sequences are SQVTM and ANQGSEA. The germline V and J ends were trimmed by 8 bases and 8 bases, with 10 bases remaining between them. The CDR3 totals 10 residues. The CDR3 here is CSIPGDEQFF. DNA for the CDR3: TGCAGCATCCCGGGGGATGAGCAGTTCTTC.

A few counts support this clonotype. The rearrangement joins TRBV10-3 to TRBJ2-1; 7 nucleotides agree with TRBD1. CDR1 is ENHRY, CDR2 SYGVKD, per germline. The CDR3 sequence is 15 residues long. J was trimmed by 2 bases and V by 6 bases; bases with no gene match: 7. The CDR3 loop is CAISPRQGPYNEQFF. The CDR3 bases are TGTGCCATCAGCCCCCGACAGGGACCCTACAATGAGCAGTTCTTC.

The chain joins TRBV2 to TRBJ2-3; a possible D gene is TRBD1 (6 bases). The CDR3 runs to 14 residues. Trimming removed 5 bases from V and 1 base from J, with 10 bases in between. Germline V CDR1 and CDR2: SNHLY, FYNNEI. The CDR3 DNA reads TGTGCCAGCAGTATCAGGACAGGCACAGATACGCAGTATTTT. This codes for CASSIRTGTDTQYF. Complete variable domain (other parts from reference TRBV2 and TRBJ2-3): EPEVTQTPSHQVTQMGQEVILRCVPISNHLYFYWYRQILGQKVEFLVSFYNNEISEKSEIFDDQFSVERPDGSNFTLKIRSTKLEDSAMYFCASSIRTGTDTQYFGPGTRLTVL.

This clonotype occurred a few times. This chain joins TRBV3-1 and TRBJ2-7; 10 nucleotides line up with TRBD2. The V gene's germline CDR1 is LGHDT and CDR2 YNNKEL (reference sequence). The length of the CDR3 is 19 residues. V was clipped by 1 base and J by 1 base; unmatched bases: 13. CDR3 in amino acids: CASSQGTLAGWVGSYEQYF. CDR3 coding DNA: TGTGCCAGCAGCCAAGGGACACTAGCGGGATGGGTTGGGTCCTACGAGCAGTACTTC.

The chain links TRBV29-1 to TRBJ2-1; possibly TRBD2 for D (6 bases). V dropped 3 bases and J dropped 8 bases, with 17 bases sitting between them. This CDR3 is 14 amino acids long. Germline V gene data show CDR1 as SQVTM and CDR2 as ANQGSEA. Here the CDR3 reads CSVEATSLGDEQFF. The CDR3 DNA follows: TGCAGCGTTGAGGCGACTAGTCTCGGAGATGAGCAGTTCTTC.

This chain connects TRBV7-9 to TRBJ1-3, with D hard to call. This CDR3 comprises 13 residues. Germline CDR1 SEHNR, CDR2 FQNEAQ (reference sequence). Trimming pared 1 base from V and 5 bases from J, leaving 6 bases between. The CDR3 is CASSLDRRNTIYF. The CDR3 coding sequence is TGTGCCAGCAGCTTAGATCGAAGAAACACCATATATTTT.

The rearrangement uses TRBV7-2 and TRBJ1-2, with 7 bases identical to TRBD1. V shed 5 bases and J 9 bases; nucleotides not matched to a gene: 9. The CDR3 totals 13 residues. CDR1 and CDR2 from the germline V gene are SGHTA and FQGNSA. The CDR3 loop reads CASSETGVSRYTF. CDR3 nucleotide sequence: TGTGCCAGCAGCGAAACAGGGGTATCACGCTACACCTTC.

Notes on this clonotype: A junction boundary mismatches the germline segment, possibly from a read error. V is TRBV20-1 and J is TRBJ2-1; TRBD2 agrees at 10 bases. Germline CDR1 DFQATT, CDR2 SNEGSKA (reference sequence). The CDR3 loop spans 16 amino acids. CDR3 residues: CRARGSGRARWNEQFF. The CDR3 DNA is TGCAGAGCTAGGGGCAGCGGGAGGGCCAGGTGGAATGAGCAGTTCTTC.

This clonotype was seen only a few times. V and J are TRBV4-1 and TRBJ2-7; D ambiguous. CDR1 and CDR2 from the germline V gene are MGHRA and YSYEKL. CDR3 size: 16 residues. Between the trimmed V and J ends, which lost 2 bases and 0 bases, there was a span of 14 bases. This CDR3 is CASSQPTGSPSYEQYF. The CDR3 nucleotides read TGCGCCAGCAGCCAACCAACTGGCAGTCCCTCCTACGAGCAGTACTTC.

The V and J genes are TRBV10-3 and TRBJ2-4; D may be TRBD1 (8 bases). Judging by the DNA end, TRBJ2-7 fits better; the J call may be wrong. The germline CDR1 and CDR2 sequences are ENHRY and SYGVKD. The CDR3 runs to 17 residues. The CDR3 nucleotides read TGTGCCATCAGTGAGTCGGGGGGGACAGGCTTCTGGTACGAGCAGTACTTC. This translates into CAISESGGTGFWYEQYF.

In this sample, this clonotype turned up once. The chain has TRBV18 and TRBJ1-5; 7 bases map to TRBD1. The germline gives CDR1 KGHSH, CDR2 LQKENI. Trimming took 4 bases from V and 0 from J; bases not matched to a gene: 9. The CDR3 consists of 17 residues. The CDR3 sequence: CASSHDRAGDSNQPQHF. The DNA for the CDR3 is TGTGCCAGCTCACACGACAGGGCAGGGGATAGCAATCAGCCCCAGCATTTT.

This clonotype was counted a few times. This chain connects TRBV20-1 to TRBJ2-1; the D gene could be TRBD1 or TRBD2 (6 bases each). The germline V gene encodes CDR1 DFQATT and CDR2 SNEGSKA (reference sequence). The CDR3 is made up of 19 amino acids. V was pared by 3 bases and J by 1 base, with 25 bases between. In DNA form, the CDR3 reads TGCAGTGCTAGCGTAATTTCGGGGGCCGACGCTTGGTCCTACAATGAGCAGTTCTTC. It specifies CSASVISGADAWSYNEQFF.